This is a list of T cell receptor beta chains from one sample in a study of response to subunit inactivated influenza vaccine. TCRdb re-called the RT-PCR reads through MiXCR, storing one row per CDR3 protein. There are 500,000 to 650,000 distinct CDR3 sequences in the sample; approximately 7.1% occur only once, and 10% to 15% lies in the top ten. The source was PBMCs from blood, collected approximately 25 months after vaccination. The origin of the receptors is a man aged 50 to 69 who received an inactivated influenza vaccine. The CDR3 runs from the conserved cysteine through the conserved F or W. D genes are given only for firm matches. Rows give clone size only sometimes, using once, few, many, or a class for an expanded clone.

size,V,D,J,CDR3
NA,TRBV20-1,NA,TRBJ1-2,CSASEGGYTF
many,TRBV7-2,NA,TRBJ1-5,CASSPAGFGNQPQHF
NA,TRBV7-7,TRBD1,TRBJ1-5,CASSMDRDQPQHF
many,TRBV5-1,NA,TRBJ2-7,CASSYRDVDSYEQYF
few,TRBV18,NA,TRBJ2-1,CASSPPASNEQFF
NA,TRBV4-2,TRBD1,TRBJ1-2,CASSHQTGGNYGYTF
many,TRBV7-2,TRBD2,TRBJ2-7,CASSPTSGRSYEQYF
NA,TRBV19,NA,TRBJ1-5,CASSLDTRNNQPQHF
NA,TRBV6-6,NA,TRBJ2-3,CAAGGRATDTQYF
few,TRBV29-1,NA,TRBJ2-3,CSGGGNGRTDTQYF
many,TRBV3-1,NA,TRBJ2-7,CASRRKVQGPYEQYF
NA,TRBV20-1,NA,TRBJ2-1,CSAWGANYNEQFF
many,TRBV19,NA,TRBJ2-1,CASSMGWGNYNEQFF
few,TRBV7-2,NA,TRBJ2-7,CASSLDVGEQYF
many,TRBV7-9,TRBD1,TRBJ2-7,CASNSRQGPYEQYF
few,TRBV12-3/TRBV12-4,TRBD2,TRBJ2-3,CASTPVAGVADTQYF
NA,TRBV29-1,TRBD2,TRBJ2-1,CSVDRGEGNEQFF